This TCR beta chain was profiled in a study of tumor-infiltrating lymphocytes in primary liver carcinoma. Study background: Lesions, classed as T1-T3 N0M0, spanned about 4 to 10 cm across. Study outcomes and limitations: Tumors had a significantly higher top-250-clone fraction than blood (p = 0.039).

As regards this clonotype: Its specificity is unknown. Mismatch with germline at one junction end may stem from a read error.

The CDR3 covers 13 residues. Germline V gives CDR1 SQVTM, CDR2 ANQGSEA. The template, about 500 ng total RNA, yielded TCR beta cDNA made with a constant-region primer. ARM-PCR, slightly modified, supplied the TCR beta libraries through three nested multiplex PCR rounds. TRBV1-TRBV30 forward primers paired with a C-beta reverse primer were used in the first two PCR rounds, which ran roughly 10 cycles each. TCRdb re-analysed the multiplex PCR reads in MiXCR, keeping a single row per CDR3 protein. The sample holds 330,000 or so distinct CDR3 sequences; around three fifths are singletons and the top ten take about 6.5%. Germline DNA was also extracted, while the blood RNA originated from unsorted whole blood.

Sequencing was done on a sample of peripheral blood. The J gene is TRBJ2-7, the V gene TRBV29-1; D not certain. The sequence came from a man aged 40-49 years with primary liver carcinoma and hepatitis B virus infection. Written as DNA, the CDR3 is TGCAGCGTTGCGGGTGTTCCCTCCTACGAGCAGTGCTTC. Translated, it gives CSVAGVPSYEQCF.